These 21 T cell receptor beta chains were all obtained from the same sample, sequenced in a study of T cells after posttransplantation cyclophosphamide. TCRdb's table, derived via immunoSEQ multiplex PCR, lists solely in-frame clones and lacks some. The sample is made up of some 43,000 clones, none counted only once. The sequenced material came from PBMCs. These receptor sequences come from a man in his forties in good health, CMV-negative, and a related stem cell transplant donor.

This clone was recorded at least ten times. V is TRBV5-6 and J is TRBJ2-5; 8 nucleotides match TRBD2. The trim removed 4 bases at V and 5 bases at J, leaving 13 bases unmatched. Germline V gives CDR1 SGHDT, CDR2 YYEEEE. CDR3 length: 16 amino acids. The CDR3 here is CASSPGHGTRVETQYF. The DNA for the CDR3 is TGTGCCAGCAGCCCAGGTCATGGGACTAGAGTTGAGACCCAGTACTTC.

This clone came up many times. In DNA form, the CDR3 reads TGTGCCAGCTCACCTGACACGCTCAATCAGCCCCAGCATTTT. Its translation: CASSPDTLNQPQHF. The V gene is TRBV18, the J gene TRBJ1-5, with unresolved D. CDR1 and CDR2 from the germline V gene are KGHSH and LQKENI. V lost 3 bases to trimming and J lost 3 bases, with 9 bases between them. CDR3 length equals 14 residues.

There are many counts of this clone. V usage is TRBV5-4 and J usage is TRBJ2-7, with a possible D match to TRBD1 (6 bases). CDR3 length equals 12 residues. With 3 bases removed from V and 6 bases from J, the gap between germline ends came to 10 bases. CDR1 is SGHNT, CDR2 YYREEE, per germline (reference sequence). Here the CDR3 reads CASSSGVGEQYF. Written as DNA, the CDR3 is TGTGCCAGCAGCTCAGGGGTAGGCGAGCAGTACTTC.

The V gene is TRBV28, the J gene TRBJ1-2, with TRBD1 matching over 10 bases. The CDR3 runs 16 residues. Germline lookup yields CDR1 MDHEN and CDR2 SYDVKM. With 2 bases clipped from V and 3 bases from J, the junction kept 6 bases outside the gene matches. The chain's CDR3 is CASSLAGTGDDYGYTF. The CDR3 DNA sequence: TGTGCCAGCAGTTTAGCCGGGACAGGGGATGACTATGGCTACACCTTC.

This clone has just a few counts. V is TRBV7-9 and J is TRBJ2-5; D gene uncertain. The J call may be mistaken, given a closer DNA end match to TRBJ2-7. The CDR3 loop spans 14 amino acids. Per germline, CDR1 SEHNR and CDR2 FQNEAQ (reference sequence). DNA for the CDR3: TGTGCCAGCAGCTTAGCGCGCCGGGTAGGCGAGCAGTACTTC. Translated: CASSLARRVGEQYF.

This clone was counted ten times or more. The V gene is TRBV29-1, the J gene TRBJ2-5; 10 bases fit TRBD2. Germline V lookup: CDR1 SQVTM, CDR2 ANQGSEA. This CDR3 has 12 amino acids. Trimming removed 7 bases from V and 3 bases from J; junction bases left unmatched: 2. The CDR3, as DNA: TGCAGCGGTGGACTAGCGGAAGAGACCCAGTACTTC. Translating gives CSGGLAEETQYF.

This clone was recorded at least ten times. The chain joins TRBV11-2 to TRBJ2-3; no reliable D call. CDR1 and CDR2 from the germline V gene are SGHAT and FQNNGV. The CDR3 covers 14 residues. V was trimmed by 3 bases and J by 2 bases, leaving 9 bases between them. This chain's CDR3 is CASSFPATTDTQYF. For the CDR3, the DNA is TGTGCCAGCAGCTTTCCAGCGACCACAGATACGCAGTATTTT.

This clone came up many times. The chain recombines TRBV14 with TRBJ2-1; 8 nucleotides agree with TRBD2. Germline assignment: CDR1 SGHDN and CDR2 FVKESK. V shed 2 bases, J shed 5 bases, and the junction held 5 bases outside the gene matches. The CDR3 covers 15 residues. CDR3 protein: CASSQRTSRNNEQFF. As DNA, the CDR3 is TGTGCCAGCAGCCAACGGACTAGCAGAAACAATGAGCAGTTCTTC.

This clone was counted at least ten times. This chain links TRBV19 with TRBJ2-5; 11 nucleotides align to TRBD2. The CDR3 contains 14 residues. Germline CDR1 reads LNHDA; CDR2 reads SQIVND (reference sequence). V lost 7 bases, J lost 2 bases, and 3 bases stayed unmatched. This CDR3 reads CASKGLAAQETQYF. CDR3 bases: TGTGCCAGTAAGGGACTAGCGGCACAAGAGACCCAGTACTTC.

This clone was counted many times. The J gene is TRBJ1-5, the V gene TRBV9; D gene uncertain. The CDR3 is 13 amino acids. V was trimmed by 0 bases and J by 5 bases, leaving 6 bases between them. Germline loops: CDR1 SGDLS, CDR2 YYNGEE. As DNA, the CDR3 is TGTGCCAGCAGCGTAGCTGAGGATCAGCCCCAGCATTTT. Its protein is CASSVAEDQPQHF.

In its sample, this clone was seen many times. This chain uses TRBV5-1 with TRBJ2-3, with 14 bases that match TRBD2. The V and J ends lost 4 bases and 6 bases, in that order; junction bases with no gene match: 13. The germline gives CDR1 SGHRS, CDR2 YFSETQ. The CDR3 has 18 amino acids. CDR3 residues: CASSRGLAGDPVFDTQYF. Here the CDR3 DNA reads TGCGCCAGCAGCAGGGGACTAGCGGGAGATCCGGTTTTTGATACGCAGTATTTT.

This clone was counted ten times or more. CDR3 residues: CASTLGGPYGYTF. CDR3 coding DNA: TGTGCCAGCACCCTGGGGGGGCCCTATGGCTACACCTTC. This chain connects TRBV28 to TRBJ1-2; D perhaps matches TRBD1 (6 bases). From germline, CDR1 is MDHEN and CDR2 SYDVKM. This CDR3 is 13 amino acids long. V lost 7 bases and J 4 bases, leaving 13 bases between the germline ends.

This clone was recorded many times. The rearrangement links TRBV19 to TRBJ1-5; 8 bases fit TRBD1. The junction had 0 bases not matched to a gene; V was cut back by 2 bases and J by 6 bases. This CDR3 has 13 residues. The germline V gene has CDR1 LNHDA and CDR2 SQIVND (reference sequence). CDR3 residues: CASSIQGAQPQHF. The CDR3 DNA sequence: TGTGCCAGTAGTATACAGGGGGCTCAGCCCCAGCATTTT.

Many counts were recorded for this clone. This chain uses TRBV6-1 with TRBJ1-5; possibly TRBD1 for D (6 bases). The V gene lost 2 bases and the J gene lost 0 bases, with 11 bases spanning the gap. The germline V gene has CDR1 MNHNS and CDR2 SASEGT. The CDR3 runs to 16 residues. CDR3 nucleotides: TGTGCCAGCAGTGAAAATTCGGACAGTAGCAATCAGCCCCAGCATTTT. Its translation: CASSENSDSSNQPQHF.

In its sample, this clone was seen many times. The V gene is TRBV5-1, the J gene TRBJ2-1, with 15 bases that match TRBD2. From germline, CDR1 is SGHRS and CDR2 YFSETQ. The trim removed 4 bases at V and 9 bases at J, leaving 8 bases unmatched. This CDR3 spans 16 amino acids. This chain's CDR3 is CASSPGTSGRLGEQFF. CDR3 nucleotides: TGCGCCAGCAGCCCGGGGACTAGCGGGAGGTTGGGTGAGCAGTTCTTC.

This clone has ten or more counts. This CDR3 reads CASSQEGGWETQYF. In nucleotides, the CDR3 is TGTGCCAGCAGCCAAGAAGGAGGATGGGAGACCCAGTACTTC. J is TRBJ2-5 and V is TRBV14; D might be TRBD2 (5 bases). Trimming removed 0 bases at V and 5 bases at J, with 10 bases between. This CDR3 has 14 residues. CDR1 and CDR2 (germline): SGHDN, FVKESK.

A few counts support this clone. This sequence joins TRBV20-1 and TRBJ2-5, with unresolved D. Judging by the DNA end, TRBJ2-7 fits better; the J call may be wrong. The germline CDR1 and CDR2 sequences are DFQATT and SNEGSKA (reference sequence). The CDR3 is made up of 11 amino acids. For the CDR3, the DNA is TGCAGTGCTAGCGATCGCTACGAGCAGTACTTC. This codes for CSASDRYEQYF.

This clone was recorded many times. This chain links TRBV9 with TRBJ2-3, with 7 bases that match TRBD2. Germline-derived CDR1 and CDR2 are SGDLS and YYNGEE. The V segment lost 0 bases and the J segment 1 base; nucleotides outside the gene matches: 11. The CDR3 length is 18 residues. In nucleotides, the CDR3 is TGTGCCAGCAGCGTAGTTCAAAAGCGGGGTGACTGCACAGATACGCAGTATTTT. As protein: CASSVVQKRGDCTDTQYF.

The chain employs TRBV6-5 and TRBJ2-5; 8 nucleotides agree with TRBD1. V shed 4 bases, J shed 3 bases, and the junction held 7 bases outside the gene matches. Looked up from germline, CDR1 is MNHEY and CDR2 is SVGAGI. The CDR3 length is 15 residues. The CDR3 spells CASSSDQGAKETQYF. The CDR3 DNA is TGTGCCAGCAGTTCGGATCAGGGGGCAAAAGAGACCCAGTACTTC.

This clone was observed at least ten times. This rearrangement joins TRBV27 to TRBJ2-5, with D possibly TRBD2 on 5 matching bases. The V gene's germline CDR1 is MNHEY and CDR2 SMNVEV (reference sequence). This CDR3 comprises 14 residues. V lost 5 bases and J 1 base, leaving 11 bases between the germline ends. The chain's CDR3 is CASSPREPQETQYF. CDR3 in DNA: TGTGCCAGCAGTCCCCGGGAACCCCAAGAGACCCAGTACTTC.

This clone was detected ten times or more. The rearrangement joins TRBV5-6 to TRBJ2-3; TRBD2 might be the D (5 bases). Germline V gene data show CDR1 as SGHDT and CDR2 as YYEEEE. Trimming cost V 4 bases and J 4 bases, with 16 bases left between them. CDR3 length: 15 amino acids. The CDR3 loop reads CASSTYGGYADTQYF. CDR3 DNA: TGTGCCAGCAGCACATACGGCGGGTACGCAGATACGCAGTATTTT.